This paragraph reports one T cell receptor (beta chain). Its antigen is not known. This sample is drawn from a study of quantifying T cell responses using KT2 cells. Looking at the study overall: TCR alpha and beta constant-region primers primed reverse transcription of RNA. Study-level findings and limits: The number of KT2 alpha and beta sequences was a linear function of input KT2 cells. Even the lowest spike-in, about one KT2 cell per 100,000 PBMC, yielded detectable KT2 sequences. KT2 sequence counts showed saturation when very many KT2 cells were spiked in.

The V gene end was trimmed by 6 bases and the J gene end by 1 base; junction bases not matched to a gene: 4. The CDR3 spans 14 residues. CDR1 DFQATT and CDR2 SNEGSKA come from the germline V gene (reference sequence). Each cDNA got a UMI-containing oligo ligated at its 3' end. The first PCR ran around 4 cycles with an equimolar RC1.1 and RC1.2 beta primer mix. Via MiXCR, TCRdb re-called the UMI-ligation and nested PCR reads, giving one row per CDR3 protein. The data contain tens of thousands of distinct CDR3 sequences, 7.3% of them singletons. The sequenced sample was PBMCs spiked with cells of the T cell clone KT2. The sequence came from a human donor. J is TRBJ1-3 and V is TRBV20-1, with 9 bases lining up with TRBD1. In DNA, the CDR3 is TGCAGTGCACCGACAGGGGGTTCTGGAAACACCATATATTTT. Its translation: CSAPTGGSGNTIYF.